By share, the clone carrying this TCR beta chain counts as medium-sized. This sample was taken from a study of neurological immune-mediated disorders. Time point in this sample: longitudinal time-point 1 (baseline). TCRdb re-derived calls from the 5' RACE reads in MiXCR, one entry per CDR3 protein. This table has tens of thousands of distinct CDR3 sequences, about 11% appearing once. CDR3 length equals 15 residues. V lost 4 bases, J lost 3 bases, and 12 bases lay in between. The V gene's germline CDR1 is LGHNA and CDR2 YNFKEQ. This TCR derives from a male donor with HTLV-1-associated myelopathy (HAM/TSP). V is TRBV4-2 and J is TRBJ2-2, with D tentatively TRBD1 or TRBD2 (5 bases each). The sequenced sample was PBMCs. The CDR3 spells CASSPQGPDTGELFF. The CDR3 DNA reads TGTGCCAGCAGCCCTCAGGGACCAGACACCGGGGAGCTGTTTTTT.